One sample yielded the 2 T cell receptor beta chains listed below, sequenced in a study of blood T cell repertoires in COVID-19. The data were produced by immunoSEQ multiplex PCR, yet TCRdb's version contains in-frame clones alone and is incomplete. The top ten clones hold around 7.9% of a sample with 180,000 or so clones, around 76% of them seen once. Specimen: peripheral blood. The source of these receptors is a woman between 50 and 59 years old with active or convalescent COVID-19.

This chain joins TRBV30 and TRBJ2-1; 7 nucleotides line up with TRBD2. J was trimmed by 8 bases and V by 2 bases; bases with no gene match: 6. CDR1 and CDR2 from the germline V gene are GTSNPN and SVGIG (reference sequence). The CDR3 is 13 residues long. CDR3 residues: CAWSRGSGDEQFF. For the CDR3, the DNA is TGTGCCTGGAGTCGCGGGAGTGGCGATGAGCAGTTCTTC.

This chain connects TRBV11-2 to TRBJ1-1; 7 positions agree with TRBD1. There are 13 residues in the CDR3. V gave up 5 bases and J gave up 11 bases; unmatched junction bases: 11. Looked up from germline, CDR1 is SGHAT and CDR2 is FQNNGV. CDR3: CASSPDRAIYAFF. CDR3 DNA: TGTGCCAGCAGCCCCGACAGGGCCATATACGCTTTCTTT.